The present T cell receptor beta chain was sequenced within a study of T cells in Graves' hyperthyroidism and ophthalmopathy. Study-level findings and limits: Appearing also in blood were most of the thyroid clonotypes expanded above 0.001.

TCR beta CDR3 regions were amplified from RNA. Researchers ran a first-round RT-PCR on the TCR CDR3 using the HTBI primer set. TCRdb re-derived calls from the multiplex PCR reads in MiXCR, one entry per CDR3 protein. The sample consists of about 400,000 distinct CDR3 sequences, roughly 15% of them appearing once. As for this clonotype: Antigen unknown.

Germline trimming cut 5 bases from V and 4 bases from J; bases unmatched to any gene: 10. Germline CDR1 and CDR2: LNHDA and SQIVND (reference sequence). This CDR3 comprises 16 residues. Uncontrolled infection, other autoimmune disease, pregnancy or lactation led to exclusion. Orbital computed tomography, thyroid ultrasound, serum thyroxine and TRAb, and clinical symptoms together informed the diagnoses. The receptor's source is a woman younger than 45 with Graves' ophthalmopathy. The chain combines TRBV19 with TRBJ1-4, with 7 bases aligning to TRBD1. The sequenced sample was blood. CDR3 sequence (DNA): TGTGCCAGTAGTGGACCGGGACAGTTTCTTAATGAAAAACTGTTTTTT. This encodes CASSGPGQFLNEKLFF.